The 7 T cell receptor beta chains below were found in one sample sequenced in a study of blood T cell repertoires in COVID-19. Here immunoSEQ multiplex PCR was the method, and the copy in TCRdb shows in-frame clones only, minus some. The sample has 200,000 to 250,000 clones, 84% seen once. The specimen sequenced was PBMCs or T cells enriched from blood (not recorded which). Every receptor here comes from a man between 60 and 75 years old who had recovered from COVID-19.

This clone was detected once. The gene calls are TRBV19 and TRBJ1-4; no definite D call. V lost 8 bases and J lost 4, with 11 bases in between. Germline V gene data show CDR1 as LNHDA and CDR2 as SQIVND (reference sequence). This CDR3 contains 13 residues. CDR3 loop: CASSARFNEKLFF. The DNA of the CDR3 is TGTGCCAGTTCGGCCAGGTTTAATGAAAAACTGTTTTTT.

DNA for the CDR3: TGTGCCAGCAGCTTAGGTCCACTTCTTGGAGCTTTCTTT. As protein: CASSLGPLLGAFF. The chain recombines TRBV7-2 with TRBJ1-1, with D unclear. Trimming took off 1 base at V and 10 bases at J, with 13 bases between the two ends. The CDR3 loop spans 13 amino acids. Germline V gene sequence: CDR1 SGHTA, CDR2 FQGNSA.

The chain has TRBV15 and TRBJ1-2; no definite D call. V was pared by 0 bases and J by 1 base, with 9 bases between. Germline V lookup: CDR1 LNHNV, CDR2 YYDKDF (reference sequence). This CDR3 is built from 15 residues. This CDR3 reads CATSRDRKLNYGYTF. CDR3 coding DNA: TGTGCCACCAGCAGAGATCGAAAACTTAACTATGGCTACACCTTC.

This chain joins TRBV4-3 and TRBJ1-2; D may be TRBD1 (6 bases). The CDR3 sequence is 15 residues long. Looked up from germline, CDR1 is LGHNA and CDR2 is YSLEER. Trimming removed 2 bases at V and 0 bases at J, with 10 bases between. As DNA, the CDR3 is TGCGCCAGCAGCCAAACCCGGACAGCTAACTATGGCTACACCTTC. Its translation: CASSQTRTANYGYTF.

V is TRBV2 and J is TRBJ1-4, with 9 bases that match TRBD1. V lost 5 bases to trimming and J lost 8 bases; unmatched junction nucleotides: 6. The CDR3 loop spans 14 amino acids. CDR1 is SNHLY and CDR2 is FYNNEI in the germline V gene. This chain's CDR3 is CASSQDRGFEKLFF. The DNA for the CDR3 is TGTGCCAGCAGTCAAGACAGGGGGTTCGAAAAACTGTTTTTT. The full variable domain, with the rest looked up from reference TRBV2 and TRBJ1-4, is EPEVTQTPSHQVTQMGQEVILRCVPISNHLYFYWYRQILGQKVEFLVSFYNNEISEKSEIFDDQFSVERPDGSNFTLKIRSTKLEDSAMYFCASSQDRGFEKLFFGSGTQLSVL.

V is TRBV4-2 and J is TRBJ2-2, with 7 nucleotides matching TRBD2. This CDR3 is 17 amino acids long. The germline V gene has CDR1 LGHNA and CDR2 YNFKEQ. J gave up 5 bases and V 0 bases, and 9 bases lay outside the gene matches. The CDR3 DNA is TGTGCCAGCAGCCAAGATTTGGCTAGCGGTGATACCGGGGAGCTGTTTTTT. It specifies CASSQDLASGDTGELFF.

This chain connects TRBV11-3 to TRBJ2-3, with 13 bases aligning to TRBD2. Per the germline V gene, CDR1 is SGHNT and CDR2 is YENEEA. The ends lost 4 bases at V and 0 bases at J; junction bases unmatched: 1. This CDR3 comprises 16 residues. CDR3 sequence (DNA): TGTGCCAGCAGCTCGGGACTAGCGGGAAGCACAGATACGCAGTATTTT. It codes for CASSSGLAGSTDTQYF.